What follows describes a single T cell receptor (beta chain). This clone showed up just a few times. It has no known antigen specificity. Base qualities are not at hand, and no much larger clone is one base apart. In the germline V gene, CDR1 corresponds to MNHEY and CDR2 to SVGAGI. From V the trimming removes 6 bases and from J it removes 1 base, while the gene matches leave 1 base of the junction unaccounted for. The CDR3 spans 13 residues, from the cysteine through the phenylalanine. Just the 39-base CDR3 DNA is kept, in frame starting at base 1. Samples from volunteer blood donors who had recovered from COVID-19 were contributed by a second Seattle source. Whole blood was collected in K2EDTA tubes by collaborating institutions according to the institutions' own protocols. Collaborator samples were shipped for TCRbeta analysis as frozen whole blood, isolated PBMCs, or DNA extracted from either sample type.

This record comes from a study of blood T cell repertoires in COVID-19 (dated by TCRdb to about 2020). Concerning the study at large: The collaborator samples originated in the United States, Italy and Spain and spanned the acute and convalescent phases of COVID-19. The dataset comprised deeply sampled blood TCRbeta repertoires from subjects exposed to, actively infected with, or recovered from COVID-19. Nearly every sample came with metadata listing a de-identified subject ID, COVID-19 status, age in years and sex. Where HLA class I and class II types were available, the types were taken from metadata supplied by the sample provider, not from assay-based typing. The prospective study material was composed of cDNA or gDNA derived from T cells, B-cell-depleted T cells, or PBMCs. The repertoires were made available in a free public database intended to serve as a resource for research on the immune response to SARS-CoV-2. Samples were obtained from the ongoing ImmuneRACE study (first 160 participants) and from about 1,300 subjects provided by 6 global collaborators. Points the paper makes about the study in general: How much clinical and demographic metadata was included differed by source and by participant, and the metadata was provided uncurated.

The immunoSEQ Assay, a bias-controlled multiplex PCR, was used to amplify TCRbeta CDR3 regions from genomic DNA. The paper's processing steps were these. Within the assay, amplification of reference gene primers was used to estimate how many nucleated cells each sample contained. To quantify the absolute abundance of each unique TCRbeta CDR3 rearrangement, sequence reads were collapsed and filtered. Productive Simpson clonality was computed per sample as the square root of Simpson's diversity index over productive rearrangements. As stored in TCRdb, this immuneACCESS dataset retains in-frame rearrangements with V and J assigned. A fraction of the clones does not appear; measured against another copy, unresolved V genes explain less than half of the discrepancy, and the remainder lacks a known reason. V and J calls and clone size follow that table, whereas D and trimming were derived from the DNA. The sample profile shows 200,000 to 250,000 clones; about four fifths of them were found once. Roughly 1.9% of the sample comes from the top ten.

The sample taken for sequencing was peripheral blood. The chain employs TRBV6-5 and TRBJ1-1, and 8 bases in between align with TRBD1. This clonotype was obtained from a young man who had recovered from COVID-19. CDR3 protein: CASRGTGNTEAFF. The nucleotides read TGTGCCAGCAGAGGGACAGGGAACACTGAAGCTTTCTTT.